This T cell receptor beta chain was sequenced during a study of cytomegalovirus exposure and HLA in healthy donors. Across the study: Under 90% of more than 300 genotyped donors fell in the Caucasian-associated ancestry cluster. Study-wide results and caveats: Later analysis identified several of the most significant clusters that appeared linked to common viral pathogens. TCR beta V segments were, for the most part, productive about 87% or about 30% of the time in an earlier analysis.

Regarding this clone: Its antigen is unidentified.

With V trimmed by 3 bases and J by 3 bases, 6 bases remained unmatched. This CDR3 spans 14 amino acids. Germline V gene sequence: CDR1 SGHRS, CDR2 YFSETQ. Vbeta (60) and Jbeta (13) primers were used in the PCR. The method was immunoSEQ multiplex PCR; TCRdb's version includes in-frame clones alone and lacks a portion of them. Of tens of thousands of clones listed, approximately 84% are singletons. The chain carries TRBV5-1 and TRBJ2-7; 7 bases fit TRBD2. The sequencing input was PBMCs. This sequence was found in a woman aged 18-35 years in good health and CMV-seropositive. The DNA of the CDR3 is TGCGCCAGCAGCTCGGGGAGCGGGAACTACGAGCAGTACTTC. Translation gives CASSSGSGNYEQYF.